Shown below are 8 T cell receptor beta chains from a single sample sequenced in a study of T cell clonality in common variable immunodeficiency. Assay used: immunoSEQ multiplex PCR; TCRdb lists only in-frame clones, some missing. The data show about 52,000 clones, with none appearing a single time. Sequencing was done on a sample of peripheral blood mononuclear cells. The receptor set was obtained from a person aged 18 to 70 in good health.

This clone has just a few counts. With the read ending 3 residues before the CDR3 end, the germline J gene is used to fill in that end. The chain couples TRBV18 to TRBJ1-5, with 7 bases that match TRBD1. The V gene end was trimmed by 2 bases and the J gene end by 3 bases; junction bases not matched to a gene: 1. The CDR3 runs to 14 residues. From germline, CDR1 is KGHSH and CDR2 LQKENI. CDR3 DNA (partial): TGTGCCAGCTCACCAGGGACAGACAATCAGCCC. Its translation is CASSPGTDNQP. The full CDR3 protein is CASSPGTDNQPQHF. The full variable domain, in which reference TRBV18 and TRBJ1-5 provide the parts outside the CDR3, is NAGVMQNPRHLVRRRGQEARLRCSPMKGHSHVYWYRQLPEEGLKFMVYLQKENIIDESGMPKERFSAEFPKEGPSILRIQQVVRGDSAAYFCASSPGTDNQPQHFGDGTRLSIL.

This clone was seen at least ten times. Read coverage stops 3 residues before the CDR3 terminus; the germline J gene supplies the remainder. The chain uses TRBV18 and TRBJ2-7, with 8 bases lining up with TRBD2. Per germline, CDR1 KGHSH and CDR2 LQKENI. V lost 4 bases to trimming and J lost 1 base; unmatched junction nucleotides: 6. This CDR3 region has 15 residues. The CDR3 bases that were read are TGTGCCAGCTCACAAGGGGTAGCGGGATCCTACGAG. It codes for CASSQGVAGSYE. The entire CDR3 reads CASSQGVAGSYEQYF.

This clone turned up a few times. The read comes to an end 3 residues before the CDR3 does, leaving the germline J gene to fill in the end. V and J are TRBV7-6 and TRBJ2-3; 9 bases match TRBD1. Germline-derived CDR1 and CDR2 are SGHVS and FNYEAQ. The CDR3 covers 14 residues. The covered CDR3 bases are TGTGCCAGCAGCGTGTACAGGGGGCAAGAGACG. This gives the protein CASSVYRGQET. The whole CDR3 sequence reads CASSVYRGQETQYF.

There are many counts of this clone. Partial CDR3 DNA: TGCAGCGTCGAGGGGGCTGAAACTGAA. Protein product: CSVEGAETE. The whole CDR3 sequence reads CSVEGAETEAFF. The chain carries TRBV29-1 and TRBJ1-1, with TRBD1 identical over 7 bases. The read gets to within 3 residues of the CDR3 end, and the germline J gene fills in the rest. CDR1 SQVTM and CDR2 ANQGSEA come from the germline V gene. This CDR3 is 12 amino acids long. V was clipped by 6 bases and J by 5 bases; unmatched bases: 6.

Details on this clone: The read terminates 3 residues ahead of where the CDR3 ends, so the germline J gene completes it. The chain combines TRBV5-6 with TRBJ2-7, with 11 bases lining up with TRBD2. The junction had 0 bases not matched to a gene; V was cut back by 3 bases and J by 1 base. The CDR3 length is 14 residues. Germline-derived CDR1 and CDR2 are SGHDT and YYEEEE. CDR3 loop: CASSSSGGSYEQYF. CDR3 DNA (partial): TGTGCCAGCAGCTCTAGCGGGGGGTCCTACGAG.

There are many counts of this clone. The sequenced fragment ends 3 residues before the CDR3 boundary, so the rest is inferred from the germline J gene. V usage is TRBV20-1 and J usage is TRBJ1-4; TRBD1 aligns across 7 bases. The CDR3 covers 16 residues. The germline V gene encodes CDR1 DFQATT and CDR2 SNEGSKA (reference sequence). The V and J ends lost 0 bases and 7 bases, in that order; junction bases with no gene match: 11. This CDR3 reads CSARDKYGTEFEKLFF. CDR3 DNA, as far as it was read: TGCAGTGCTAGAGACAAATACGGGACAGAATTTGAAAAA.

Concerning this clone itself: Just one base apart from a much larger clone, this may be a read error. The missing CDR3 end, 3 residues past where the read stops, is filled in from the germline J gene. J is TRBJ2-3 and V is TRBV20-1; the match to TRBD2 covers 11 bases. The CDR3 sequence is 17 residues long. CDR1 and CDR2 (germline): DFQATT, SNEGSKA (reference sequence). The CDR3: CSARGHTSGRRTGTQYF. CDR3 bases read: TGCAGTGCTAGAGGCCATACTAGCGGGAGACGGACAGGTACG.

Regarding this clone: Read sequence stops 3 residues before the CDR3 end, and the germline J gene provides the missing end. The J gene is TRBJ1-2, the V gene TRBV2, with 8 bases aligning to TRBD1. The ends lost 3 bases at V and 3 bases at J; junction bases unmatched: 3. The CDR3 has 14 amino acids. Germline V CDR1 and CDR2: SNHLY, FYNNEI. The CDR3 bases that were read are TGTGCCAGCAGTGACTTGGGACAGGACTATGGC. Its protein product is CASSDLGQDYG. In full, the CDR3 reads CASSDLGQDYGYTF.